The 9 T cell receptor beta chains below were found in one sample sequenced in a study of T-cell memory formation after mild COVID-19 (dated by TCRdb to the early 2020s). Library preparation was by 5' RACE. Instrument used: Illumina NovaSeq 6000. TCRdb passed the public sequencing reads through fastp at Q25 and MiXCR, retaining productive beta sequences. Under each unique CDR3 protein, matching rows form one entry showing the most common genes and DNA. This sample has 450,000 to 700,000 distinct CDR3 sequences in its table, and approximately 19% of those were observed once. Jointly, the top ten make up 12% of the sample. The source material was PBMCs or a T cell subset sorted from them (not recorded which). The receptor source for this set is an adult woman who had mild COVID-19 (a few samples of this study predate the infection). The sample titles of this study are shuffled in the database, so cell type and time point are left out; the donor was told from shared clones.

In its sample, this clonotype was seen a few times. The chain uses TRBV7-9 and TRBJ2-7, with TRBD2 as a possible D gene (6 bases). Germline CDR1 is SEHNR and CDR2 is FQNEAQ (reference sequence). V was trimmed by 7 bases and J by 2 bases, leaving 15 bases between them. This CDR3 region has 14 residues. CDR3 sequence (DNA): TGTGCCAGCAACTCCCAGGAGGGTCCCTACGAGCAGTACTTC. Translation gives CASNSQEGPYEQYF.

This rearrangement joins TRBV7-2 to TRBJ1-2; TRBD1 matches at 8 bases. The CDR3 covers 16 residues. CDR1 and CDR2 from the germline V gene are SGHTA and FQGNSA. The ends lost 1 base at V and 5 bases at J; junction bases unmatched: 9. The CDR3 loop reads CASSLGGYTGGYGYTF. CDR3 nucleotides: TGTGCCAGCAGCTTAGGAGGATACACAGGGGGATATGGCTACACCTTC.

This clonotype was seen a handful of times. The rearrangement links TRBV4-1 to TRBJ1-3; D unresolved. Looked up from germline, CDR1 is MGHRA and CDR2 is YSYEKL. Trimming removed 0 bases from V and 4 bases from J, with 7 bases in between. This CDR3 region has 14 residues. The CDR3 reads CASSQETGGNTIYF. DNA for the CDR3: TGCGCCAGCAGCCAAGAGACGGGAGGAAACACCATATATTTT.

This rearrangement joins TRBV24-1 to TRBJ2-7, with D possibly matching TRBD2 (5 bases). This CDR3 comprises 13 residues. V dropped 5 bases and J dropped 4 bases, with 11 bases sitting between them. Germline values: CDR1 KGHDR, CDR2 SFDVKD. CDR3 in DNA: TGTGCCACCAGTGGAGGGCTAGGGTACGAGCAGTACTTC. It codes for CATSGGLGYEQYF.

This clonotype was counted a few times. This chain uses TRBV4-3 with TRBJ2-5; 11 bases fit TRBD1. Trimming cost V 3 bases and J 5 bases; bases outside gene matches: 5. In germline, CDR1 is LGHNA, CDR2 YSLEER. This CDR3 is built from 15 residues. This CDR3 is CASSHQDRGLETQYF. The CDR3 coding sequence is TGCGCCAGCAGCCATCAGGACAGGGGGCTGGAGACCCAGTACTTC.

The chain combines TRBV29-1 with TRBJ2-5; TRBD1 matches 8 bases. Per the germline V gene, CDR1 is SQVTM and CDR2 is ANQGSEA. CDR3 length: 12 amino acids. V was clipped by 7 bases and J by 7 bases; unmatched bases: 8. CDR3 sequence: CSAGQGEGTQYF. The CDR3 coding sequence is TGCAGCGCCGGACAGGGAGAGGGGACCCAGTACTTC.

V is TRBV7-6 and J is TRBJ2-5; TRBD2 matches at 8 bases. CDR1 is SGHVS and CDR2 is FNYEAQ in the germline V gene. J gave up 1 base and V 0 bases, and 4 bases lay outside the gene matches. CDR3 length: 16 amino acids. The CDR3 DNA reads TGTGCCAGCAGCTTAGCACTAGCGGTCGGCCAAGAGACCCAGTACTTC. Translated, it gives CASSLALAVGQETQYF.

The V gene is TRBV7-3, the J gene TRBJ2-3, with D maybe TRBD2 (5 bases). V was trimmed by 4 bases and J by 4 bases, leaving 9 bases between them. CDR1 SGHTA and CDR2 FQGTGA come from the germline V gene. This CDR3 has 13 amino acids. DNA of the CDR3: TGTGCCAGCAGCTCCCAAGCGGCAGATACGCAGTATTTT. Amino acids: CASSSQAADTQYF. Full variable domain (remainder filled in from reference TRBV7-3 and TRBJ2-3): GAGVSQTPSNKVTEKGKYVELRCDPISGHTALYWYRQSLGQGPEFLIYFQGTGAADDSGLPNDRFFAVRPEGSVSTLKIQRTERGDSAVYLCASSSQAADTQYFGPGTRLTVL.

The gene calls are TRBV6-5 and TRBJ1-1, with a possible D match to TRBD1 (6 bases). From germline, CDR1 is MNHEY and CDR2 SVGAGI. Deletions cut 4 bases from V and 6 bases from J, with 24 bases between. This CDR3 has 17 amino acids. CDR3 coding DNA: TGTGCCAGCAGTTCTTACGGGCCTAGGAGGGGGGTTGCTGAAGCTTTCTTT. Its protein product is CASSSYGPRRGVAEAFF.